This is a list of T cell receptor beta chains from one sample in a study of blood T cell repertoires in COVID-19. Sequencing used immunoSEQ multiplex PCR; TCRdb keeps in-frame clones, though not all of them. The sample shows tens of thousands of clones, 90% of them seen only once. Sequencing input: peripheral blood. Receptors originate from a woman in her fifties or sixties with active COVID-19. CDR3s include the opening cysteine and the closing phenylalanine or tryptophan. Each record gives: CDR3 length, clone size, D gene, V gene, J gene, CDR3 DNA, CDR3 protein. A D gene is named only where the DNA matches it firmly. Clone size, where shown, is once, few, many, or a class for clones that have expanded.

length: 13
size: NA
D: TRBD2
V: TRBV6-5
J: TRBJ2-1
DNA: TGTGCCAGCAGTTCTAGCGGGGGCCCCGCGGTGTTCTTC
CDR3: CASSSSGGPAVFF

length: 12
size: NA
D: NA
V: TRBV12-3/TRBV12-4
J: TRBJ2-2
DNA: TGTGCCAGCAGCGAGGGTCTTTCGGAGCTGTTTTTT
CDR3: CASSEGLSELFF

length: 14
size: NA
D: TRBD2
V: TRBV24-1
J: TRBJ2-5
DNA: TGTGCCACCAGTGGCGGGGGATTGAGGGAGACCCAGTACTTC
CDR3: CATSGGGLRETQYF

length: 18
size: NA
D: TRBD1
V: TRBV29-1
J: TRBJ1-4
DNA: TGCAGCGTAACCGGGACAGGGAAAACCCTCTCAACTAATGAAAAACTGTTTTTT
CDR3: CSVTGTGKTLSTNEKLFF

length: 16
size: NA
D: TRBD1
V: TRBV28
J: TRBJ1-5
DNA: TGTGCCAGCCCTCCGGGTGGGACAGTAGCACGACAGCCCCAGCATTTT
CDR3: CASPPGGTVARQPQHF

length: 13
size: NA
D: TRBD1
V: TRBV27
J: TRBJ2-7
DNA: TGTGCCAGCAGTTCGGGACAGAACTACGAGCAGTACTTC
CDR3: CASSSGQNYEQYF

length: 14
size: NA
D: NA
V: TRBV28
J: TRBJ1-1
DNA: TGTGCCAGCAGTTTTTGGGCAGGAAACACTGAAGCTTTCTTT
CDR3: CASSFWAGNTEAFF

length: 16
size: once
D: TRBD1
V: TRBV7-9
J: TRBJ1-2
DNA: TGTGCCAGCAGCGTTATCGGGACAGGGCATGGCTATGGCTACACCTTC
CDR3: CASSVIGTGHGYGYTF

length: 12
size: NA
D: NA
V: TRBV11-2
J: TRBJ2-7
DNA: TGTGCCAGCAGCCCCTCCCGGTACGAGCAGTACTTC
CDR3: CASSPSRYEQYF

length: 12
size: NA
D: NA
V: TRBV19
J: TRBJ2-5
DNA: TGTGCCAGTAGTATAGGTTCGGAGACCCAGTACTTC
CDR3: CASSIGSETQYF

length: 14
size: once
D: NA
V: TRBV21-1
J: TRBJ1-1
DNA: TGTGCCAGCAGCAAAGGGGGGGGCAGAACTGAAGCTTTCTTT
CDR3: CASSKGGGRTEAFF

length: 15
size: NA
D: NA
V: TRBV19
J: TRBJ2-5
DNA: TGTGCCAGTAGTAAGAAAGGAGGGTTTCAAGAGACCCAGTACTTC
CDR3: CASSKKGGFQETQYF

length: 15
size: NA
D: TRBD1
V: TRBV28
J: TRBJ2-5
DNA: TGTGCCAGCAGTGTGGGACAGGGAGAATTGGAGACCCAGTACTTC
CDR3: CASSVGQGELETQYF

length: 15
size: NA
D: NA
V: TRBV5-5
J: TRBJ2-2
DNA: TGTGCCAGCAGCTTTCTCGACGTAGCTGGCGGGGAGCTGTTTTTT
CDR3: CASSFLDVAGGELFF

length: 16
size: NA
D: TRBD2
V: TRBV3-1/TRBV3-2
J: TRBJ2-3
DNA: TGTGCCAGCAGCCGAGGGACTAGCGGGGGCACAGATACGCAGTATTTT
CDR3: CASSRGTSGGTDTQYF

length: 15
size: NA
D: TRBD1
V: TRBV11-2
J: TRBJ2-5
DNA: TGTGCCAGCAGCTTAGCCGGACAGGTACAAGAGACCCAGTACTTC
CDR3: CASSLAGQVQETQYF

length: 13
size: few
D: TRBD1
V: TRBV27
J: TRBJ2-7
DNA: TGTGCCAGCAGTTTCAGGGACAGGGAAGAGCAGTACTTC
CDR3: CASSFRDREEQYF

length: 14
size: NA
D: NA
V: TRBV3-1/TRBV3-2
J: TRBJ2-5
DNA: TGTGCCAGCAGCCAAGTTGGTGGCGGAGAGACCCAGTACTTC
CDR3: CASSQVGGGETQYF

length: 12
size: NA
D: NA
V: TRBV12-3/TRBV12-4
J: TRBJ1-1
DNA: TGTGCCAGCAGCTTTGGACAGACCGAAGCTTTCTTT
CDR3: CASSFGQTEAFF

length: 13
size: NA
D: TRBD1
V: TRBV2
J: TRBJ1-1
DNA: TGTGCCAGCTCCCGGGACAGGAACACTGAAGCTTTCTTT
CDR3: CASSRDRNTEAFF

length: 15
size: NA
D: NA
V: TRBV7-2
J: TRBJ1-1
DNA: TGTGCCAGCAGCTTGGGAACAGGTTTGAACACTGAAGCTTTCTTT
CDR3: CASSLGTGLNTEAFF

length: 15
size: NA
D: NA
V: TRBV3-1/TRBV3-2
J: TRBJ1-1
DNA: TGTGCCAGCAGCCAGGGGGCGCAAGGAAGGACTGAAGCTTTCTTT
CDR3: CASSQGAQGRTEAFF

length: 16
size: NA
D: TRBD2
V: TRBV2
J: TRBJ2-1
DNA: TGTGCCAGCAGGGACAACCTAGCGGGAGGACTAAAAGAGCAGTTCTTC
CDR3: CASRDNLAGGLKEQFF

length: 13
size: NA
D: NA
V: TRBV7-9
J: TRBJ1-1
DNA: TGTGCCAGCAGCTTTGGGGCTATGGGTGAAGCTTTCTTT
CDR3: CASSFGAMGEAFF

length: 14
size: NA
D: TRBD1
V: TRBV7-9
J: TRBJ2-1
DNA: TGTGCCAGCAGCTCAGGGGGCCTATACAATGAGCAGTTCTTC
CDR3: CASSSGGLYNEQFF

length: 20
size: NA
D: TRBD2
V: TRBV15
J: TRBJ2-2
DNA: TGTGCCACCAGCCGACTACCGGGACTAGCGGGAGGGTCGAACACCGGGGAGCTGTTTTTT
CDR3: CATSRLPGLAGGSNTGELFF

length: 13
size: NA
D: NA
V: TRBV27
J: TRBJ1-5
DNA: TGTGCCAGCAGTTTCGGGGGGCATCAGCCCCAGCATTTT
CDR3: CASSFGGHQPQHF

length: 15
size: NA
D: NA
V: TRBV7-9
J: TRBJ2-7
DNA: TGTGCCAGCAGCTTAGCTACCGGGAGCTCCTACGAGCAGTACTTC
CDR3: CASSLATGSSYEQYF

length: 18
size: NA
D: TRBD1
V: TRBV28
J: TRBJ2-7
DNA: TGTGCCAGCTTACCTTTCAGTTTTCCCCGGACAGGGGGAATCGAGCAGTACTTC
CDR3: CASLPFSFPRTGGIEQYF

length: 15
size: NA
D: TRBD1
V: TRBV15
J: TRBJ1-5
DNA: TGTGCCACCAGCAGAGAGGGGACAGAAAATCAGCCCCAGCATTTT
CDR3: CATSREGTENQPQHF

length: 15
size: NA
D: TRBD2
V: TRBV28
J: TRBJ2-3
DNA: TGTGCCAGCAGCGCTAGCGGGAGGATCCCAGATACGCAGTATTTT
CDR3: CASSASGRIPDTQYF

length: 15
size: NA
D: TRBD2
V: TRBV11-2
J: TRBJ2-3
DNA: TGTGCCAGCAGCTTAGAACGGGGGGGCACAGATACGCAGTATTTT
CDR3: CASSLERGGTDTQYF

length: 18
size: NA
D: TRBD2
V: TRBV4-3
J: TRBJ2-7
DNA: TGCGCCAGCAGCCAAGATTTCGATGCTAGCGGGAGAGTGATCGAGCAGTACTTC
CDR3: CASSQDFDASGRVIEQYF

length: 12
size: NA
D: NA
V: TRBV5-1
J: TRBJ2-2
DNA: TGCGCCAGCAGAATAGACACCGGGGAGCTGTTTTTT
CDR3: CASRIDTGELFF

length: 14
size: NA
D: TRBD1
V: TRBV7-9
J: TRBJ2-3
DNA: TGTGCCAGCACTCTACAGGGGAGCACAGATACGCAGTATTTT
CDR3: CASTLQGSTDTQYF

length: 15
size: NA
D: TRBD2
V: TRBV4-3
J: TRBJ2-1
DNA: TGCGCCAGCAGCTTCGGACTAGCGGGAAGGAATGAGCAGTTCTTC
CDR3: CASSFGLAGRNEQFF

length: 16
size: NA
D: NA
V: TRBV13
J: TRBJ2-3
DNA: TGTGCCAGCAGCCCCCCCCCAGCGCCAGGGGCAGATACGCAGTATTTT
CDR3: CASSPPPAPGADTQYF

length: 13
size: few
D: NA
V: TRBV5-1
J: TRBJ2-7
DNA: TGCGCCAGCAGGCCAAACAGGGACTACGAGCAGTACTTC
CDR3: CASRPNRDYEQYF

length: 13
size: NA
D: NA
V: TRBV27
J: TRBJ1-1
DNA: TGTGCCAGCAGCTCCCCGGTCAGGGCGGAAGCTTTCTTT
CDR3: CASSSPVRAEAFF

length: 12
size: NA
D: NA
V: TRBV3-1/TRBV3-2
J: TRBJ2-5
DNA: TGTGCCAGCAGCCCCCCGGGGGAGACCCAGTACTTC
CDR3: CASSPPGETQYF

length: 15
size: NA
D: TRBD1
V: TRBV18
J: TRBJ1-4
DNA: TGTGCCAGCTCACCACTGGGACAGGGTAATGAAAAACTGTTTTTT
CDR3: CASSPLGQGNEKLFF

length: 13
size: once
D: NA
V: TRBV12-3/TRBV12-4
J: TRBJ2-5
DNA: TGTGCCAGCAGTTTCCTAGCCGAAGAGACCCAGTACTTC
CDR3: CASSFLAEETQYF

length: 15
size: NA
D: NA
V: TRBV7-3
J: TRBJ2-2
DNA: TGTGCCAGCAGCGGGGACGGGCTAGCGTCAAGGGAGCTGTTTTTT
CDR3: CASSGDGLASRELFF

length: 15
size: NA
D: TRBD1
V: TRBV6-5
J: TRBJ2-3
DNA: TGTGCCAGCAGTTACGACAGGGTGAACCAAAATACGCAGTATTTT
CDR3: CASSYDRVNQNTQYF

length: 15
size: NA
D: TRBD2
V: TRBV6-6
J: TRBJ2-7
DNA: TGTGCCAGCAGTCCCAGACTAGCGGGAGCCTACGAGCAGTACTTC
CDR3: CASSPRLAGAYEQYF

length: 16
size: NA
D: NA
V: TRBV6-1
J: TRBJ1-4
DNA: TGTGCCAGCAGTGAGACAGCCACGAGGAGGGGTGAAAAACTGTTTTTT
CDR3: CASSETATRRGEKLFF

length: 12
size: NA
D: NA
V: TRBV29-1
J: TRBJ1-1
DNA: TGCAGCTCCAAGGAGACGGACACTGAAGCTTTCTTT
CDR3: CSSKETDTEAFF

length: 14
size: NA
D: TRBD2
V: TRBV7-9
J: TRBJ2-1
DNA: TGTGCCTGCCGCCAGGGACTAGCGGACAATGAGCAGTTCTTC
CDR3: CACRQGLADNEQFF

length: 18
size: NA
D: TRBD2
V: TRBV7-2
J: TRBJ2-1
DNA: TGTGCCAGCAGCTTAGAGAGCGGGGGACGAGGAGTGGGGAATGAGCAGTTCTTC
CDR3: CASSLESGGRGVGNEQFF

length: 16
size: NA
D: TRBD1
V: TRBV11-2
J: TRBJ2-3
DNA: TGTGCCAGCAGCTTAGGGCAGGCCCCAGGGGGAGATACGCAGTATTTT
CDR3: CASSLGQAPGGDTQYF

length: 14
size: NA
D: TRBD2
V: TRBV18
J: TRBJ2-7
DNA: TGTGCCAGCTCACCCAGCGGGAGGGAGAAGAAGCAGTACTTC
CDR3: CASSPSGREKKQYF

length: 15
size: NA
D: NA
V: TRBV7-6
J: TRBJ2-3
DNA: TGTGCCAGCAGCTTTTCCGGCGGGAGCACAGATACGCAGTATTTT
CDR3: CASSFSGGSTDTQYF

length: 15
size: NA
D: NA
V: TRBV6-5
J: TRBJ1-1
DNA: TGTGCCAGCAGTTACTCTACGTCGGGGATCACTGAAGCTTTCTTT
CDR3: CASSYSTSGITEAFF

length: 12
size: NA
D: NA
V: TRBV27
J: TRBJ1-1
DNA: TGTGCCAGCAGTTTATCTAGGGGTACGGCTTTCTTT
CDR3: CASSLSRGTAFF

length: 15
size: few
D: TRBD1
V: TRBV7-3
J: TRBJ2-1
DNA: TGTGCCAGCAGCCACGGACAGGGGAACTACAATGAGCAGTTCTTC
CDR3: CASSHGQGNYNEQFF